These 5 T cell receptor beta chains were all obtained from the same sample, sequenced in a study of CD8+ T cells in alopecia areata. Treatment of the sample: oral pan-JAK inhibitor, 5-10 mg twice daily. Once RNA had been extracted, it was reverse transcribed into cDNA to act as the sequencing template. Profiling relied on immunoSEQ multiplex PCR, and the TCRdb table lists in-frame clones only, not all of them. Among about 210,000 clones listed, about 58% were seen once. Sequences were derived from CD4+ T cells sorted from blood, sampled at week 4, from a patient treated with tofacitinib. The receptors here all came from a human donor with alopecia areata.

This clone was observed once. The gene calls are TRBV6-6 and TRBJ2-7; D gene uncertain. Trimming pared 2 bases from V and 7 bases from J, leaving 12 bases between. Germline assignment: CDR1 MNHNY and CDR2 SVGAGI (reference sequence). The CDR3 is made up of 13 amino acids. The CDR3 nucleotides are TGTGCCAGCAGTTACCCCCTAGAAACGGAGCAGTACTTC. Residues: CASSYPLETEQYF.

This clone occurred once. V and J are TRBV9 and TRBJ1-4; maybe TRBD1 (6 bases). The CDR3 contains 15 residues. The germline V and J ends were trimmed by 2 bases and 0 bases, with 8 bases remaining between them. Germline values: CDR1 SGDLS, CDR2 YYNGEE. In DNA, the CDR3 is TGTGCCAGCAGCGTGGACAGTTCAACTAATGAAAAACTGTTTTTT. As protein: CASSVDSSTNEKLFF.

A few counts support this clone. The chain carries TRBV23-1 and TRBJ2-5; 7 bases agree with TRBD2. TRBV23-1 counts as an open reading frame of uncertain function. Trimming took 2 bases from V and 12 from J; bases not matched to a gene: 3. The CDR3 consists of 11 residues. In DNA, the CDR3 is TGCGCCAGCAGTCAAATGGGAGGGGAGTACTTC. Translating it yields CASSQMGGEYF.

This chain connects TRBV30 to TRBJ2-7; D is uncertain. Germline values: CDR1 GTSNPN, CDR2 SVGIG (reference sequence). V lost 2 bases and J lost 6, with 11 bases in between. The length of the CDR3 is 12 residues. CDR3: CAWSLTWGEQYF. The CDR3 nucleotides are TGTGCCTGGAGTTTAACCTGGGGCGAGCAGTACTTC.

This chain connects TRBV30 to TRBJ1-2, with a tentative D call TRBD1 (5 bases). The CDR3 is 12 amino acids. Deletions cut 4 bases from V and 4 bases from J, with 10 bases between. From germline, CDR1 is GTSNPN and CDR2 SVGIG (reference sequence). CDR3 in DNA: TGTGCCTGGAAGGGGCCAGGCTATGGCTACACCTTC. Translation: CAWKGPGYGYTF.